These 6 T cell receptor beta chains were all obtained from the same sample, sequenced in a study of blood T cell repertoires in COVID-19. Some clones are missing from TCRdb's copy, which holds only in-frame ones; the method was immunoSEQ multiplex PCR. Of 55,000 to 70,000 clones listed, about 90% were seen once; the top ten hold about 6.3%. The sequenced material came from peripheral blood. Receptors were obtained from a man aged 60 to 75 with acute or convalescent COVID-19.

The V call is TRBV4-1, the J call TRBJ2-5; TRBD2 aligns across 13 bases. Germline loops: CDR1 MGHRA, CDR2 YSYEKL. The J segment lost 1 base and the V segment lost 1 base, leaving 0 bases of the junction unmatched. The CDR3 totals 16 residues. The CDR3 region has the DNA TGCGCCAGCAGCCAAGGACTAGCGGGGGGCCAAGAGACCCAGTACTTC. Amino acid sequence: CASSQGLAGGQETQYF.

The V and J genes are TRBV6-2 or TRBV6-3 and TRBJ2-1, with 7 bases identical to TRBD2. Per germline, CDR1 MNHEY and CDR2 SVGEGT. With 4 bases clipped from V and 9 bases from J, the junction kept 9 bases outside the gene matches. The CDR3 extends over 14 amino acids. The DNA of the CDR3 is TGTGCCAGCAGTTCTCGGGGGGAACGTCCTGAGCAGTTCTTC. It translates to CASSSRGERPEQFF.

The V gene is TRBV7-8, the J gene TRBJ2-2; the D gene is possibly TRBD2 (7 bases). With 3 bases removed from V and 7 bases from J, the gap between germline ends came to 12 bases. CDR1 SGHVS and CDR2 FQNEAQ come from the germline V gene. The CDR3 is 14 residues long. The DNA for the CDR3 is TGTGCCAGCAGCTTCCAGGGGAGGGGCGGGGAGCTGTTTTTT. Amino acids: CASSFQGRGGELFF.

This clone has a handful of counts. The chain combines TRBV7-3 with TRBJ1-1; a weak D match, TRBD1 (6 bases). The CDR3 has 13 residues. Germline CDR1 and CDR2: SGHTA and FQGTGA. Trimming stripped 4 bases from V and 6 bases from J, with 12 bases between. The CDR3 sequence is CASSWGSGAEAFF. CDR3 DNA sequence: TGTGCCAGCAGCTGGGGCTCAGGGGCTGAAGCTTTCTTT.

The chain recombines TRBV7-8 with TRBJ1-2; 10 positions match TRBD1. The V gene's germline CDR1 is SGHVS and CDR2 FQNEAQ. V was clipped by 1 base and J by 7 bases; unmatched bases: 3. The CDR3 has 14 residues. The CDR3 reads CASSLGDRGSGYTF. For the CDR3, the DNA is TGTGCCAGCAGCTTAGGGGACAGGGGTAGTGGCTACACCTTC.

The CDR3, as DNA: TGTGCCAGCAGCTTAGATCAGACAGTACCCCTCCACTTT. This codes for CASSLDQTVPLHF. V gene TRBV7-2 combines with J gene TRBJ1-6; D is possibly TRBD1 (5 bases). Deletions cut 1 base from V and 12 bases from J, with 10 bases between. The germline gives CDR1 SGHTA, CDR2 FQGNSA. This CDR3 contains 13 residues.